This TCR beta chain was profiled in a study of monozygotic twins with inflammatory bowel disease. This CDR3 comprises 14 residues. Looked up from germline, CDR1 is MNHEY and CDR2 is SMNVEV (reference sequence). Template switching added UMIs carrying a 6-nucleotide sample barcode. TCRdb reanalyzed the 5' RACE reads, giving one entry per CDR3 protein sequence and no DNA. The sample holds about 85,000 distinct CDR3 sequences. This chain links TRBV27 with TRBJ1-5; TCRdb's D call of TRBD1 is untestable without DNA. The clonotype comes from a human donor with ulcerative colitis or Crohn's disease, or a healthy co-twin of an affected twin (not recorded which). Sequenced sample: blood. The CDR3 region is CASRRRAVNQPQHF.